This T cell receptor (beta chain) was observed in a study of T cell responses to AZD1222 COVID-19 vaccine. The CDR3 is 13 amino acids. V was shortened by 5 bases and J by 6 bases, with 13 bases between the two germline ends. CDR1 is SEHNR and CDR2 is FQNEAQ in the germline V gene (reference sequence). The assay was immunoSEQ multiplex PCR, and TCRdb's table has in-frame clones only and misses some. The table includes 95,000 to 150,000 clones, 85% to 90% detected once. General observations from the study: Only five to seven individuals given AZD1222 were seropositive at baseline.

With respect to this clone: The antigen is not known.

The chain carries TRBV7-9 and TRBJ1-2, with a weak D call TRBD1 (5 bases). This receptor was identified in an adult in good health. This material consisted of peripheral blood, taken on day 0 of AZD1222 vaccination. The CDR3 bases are TGTGCCAGCAGCCTGGACGGAGGGGATGGCTACACCTTC. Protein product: CASSLDGGDGYTF.